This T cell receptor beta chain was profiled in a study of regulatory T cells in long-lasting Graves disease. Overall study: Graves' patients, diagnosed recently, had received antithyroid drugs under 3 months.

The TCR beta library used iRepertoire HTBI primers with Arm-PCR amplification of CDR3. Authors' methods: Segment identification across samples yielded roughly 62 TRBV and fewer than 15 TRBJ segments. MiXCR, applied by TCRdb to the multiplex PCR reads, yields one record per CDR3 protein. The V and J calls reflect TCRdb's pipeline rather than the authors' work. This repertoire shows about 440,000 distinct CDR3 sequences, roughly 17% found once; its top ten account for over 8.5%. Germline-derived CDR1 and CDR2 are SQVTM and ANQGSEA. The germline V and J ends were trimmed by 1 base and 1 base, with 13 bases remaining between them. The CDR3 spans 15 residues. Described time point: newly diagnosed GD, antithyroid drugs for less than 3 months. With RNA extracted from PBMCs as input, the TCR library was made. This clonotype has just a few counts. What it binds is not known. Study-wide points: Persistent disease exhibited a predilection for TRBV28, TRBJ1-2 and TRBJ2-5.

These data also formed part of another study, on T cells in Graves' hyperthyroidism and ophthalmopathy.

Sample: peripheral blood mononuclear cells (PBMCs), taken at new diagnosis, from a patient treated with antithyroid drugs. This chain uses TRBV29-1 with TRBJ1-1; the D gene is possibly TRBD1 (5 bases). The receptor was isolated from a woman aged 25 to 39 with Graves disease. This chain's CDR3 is CSVEGIMRGNTEAFF. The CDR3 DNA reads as TGCAGCGTTGAAGGGATAATGAGGGGGAACACTGAAGCTTTCTTT.